This T cell receptor (beta chain) was retrieved from a study of T cells in tumors after PD-1 blockade. Study-level information: Patients received pembrolizumab 200 mg every 3 weeks or cemiplimab 350 mg every 2 weeks. A subset received ongoing vismodegib 150 mg daily alongside anti-PD-1 therapy.

With regard to this clone: At one of its ends the junction is not consistent with the germline gene, which may arise from a read error.

Using immunoSEQ multiplex PCR, the repertoire was profiled, and TCRdb retains in-frame clones only, with some absent. The sample lists some 25,000 clones; 80% to 85% were seen once. Template: tumor biopsy or peripheral blood genomic DNA, roughly 550-6,500 ng per sample. This TCR derives from a human donor with basal cell carcinoma. Here the sequenced sample was PBMCs, taken after anti-PD-1 treatment.

The CDR3 DNA reads as TGTGCCAGCAGCCCTACACGACCGGGACAGCGAGATGGATACACCTTC. Residues: CASSPTRPGQRDGYTF. The genes are TRBV3-1 (or the pseudogene TRBV3-2) and TRBJ1-2; 7 positions agree with TRBD1. Germline V lookup: CDR1 LGHDT, CDR2 YNNKEL (reference sequence). The CDR3 runs 16 residues.